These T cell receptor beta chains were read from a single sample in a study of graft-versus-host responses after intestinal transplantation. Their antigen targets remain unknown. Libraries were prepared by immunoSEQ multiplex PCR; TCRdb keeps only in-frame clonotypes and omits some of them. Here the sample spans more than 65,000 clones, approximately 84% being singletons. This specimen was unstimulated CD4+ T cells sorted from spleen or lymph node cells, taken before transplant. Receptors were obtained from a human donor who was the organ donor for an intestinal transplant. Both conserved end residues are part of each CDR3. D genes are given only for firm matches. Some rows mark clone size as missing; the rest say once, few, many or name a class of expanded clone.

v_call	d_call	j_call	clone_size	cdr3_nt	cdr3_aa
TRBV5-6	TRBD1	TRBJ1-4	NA	TGTGCCAGCAGCTGGACAGGGGGCGAAAAACTGTTTTTT	CASSWTGGEKLFF
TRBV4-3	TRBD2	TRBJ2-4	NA	TGCGCCAGCAGGCGCCCGGGACTAGCGGGGGCCGGGGCCAAAAACATTCAGTACTTC	CASRRPGLAGAGAKNIQYF
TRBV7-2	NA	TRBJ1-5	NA	TGTGCCAGCAGCTTAGAGGACAGTAGCAATCAGCCCCAGCATTTT	CASSLEDSSNQPQHF
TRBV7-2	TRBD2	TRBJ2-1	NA	TGTGCCAGCAGCTTAGGGAGGACTAGCGGGGGCTACAATGAGCAGTTCTTC	CASSLGRTSGGYNEQFF
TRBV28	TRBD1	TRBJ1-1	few	TGTGCCAGCAGTTTAAGCCTACCGCAGGGGGCTGAAGCTTTCTTT	CASSLSLPQGAEAFF
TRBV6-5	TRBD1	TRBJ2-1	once	TGTGCCAGCAGGGGCCGGGACAGGGGGCTGAATGAGCAGTTCTTC	CASRGRDRGLNEQFF
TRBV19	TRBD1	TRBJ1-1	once	TGTGCCAGTAGTAGGACAGGGCGTACTGAAGCTTTCTTT	CASSRTGRTEAFF
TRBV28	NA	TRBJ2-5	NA	TGTGCCAGCAGTTTGCTGGCAGGTCGGGAGACCCAGTACTTC	CASSLLAGRETQYF
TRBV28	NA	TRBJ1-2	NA	TGTGCCAGCAGTACGAGGGTTGGAGTTGGGATAGGTGGCTACACCTTC	CASSTRVGVGIGGYTF
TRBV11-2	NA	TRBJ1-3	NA	TGTGCCAGCAGCTTAGACATCGGAGGTGGAAACACCATATATTTT	CASSLDIGGGNTIYF
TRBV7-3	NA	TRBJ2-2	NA	TGTGCCAGCAGCTCCGCAGGGGCCGGGGAGCTGTTTTTT	CASSSAGAGELFF
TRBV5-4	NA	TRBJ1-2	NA	TGTGCCAGCAGCTTGGCGGGCTATGGCTACACCTTC	CASSLAGYGYTF
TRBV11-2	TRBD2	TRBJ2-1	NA	TGTGCCAGCAGCTCGGGGGTACTAGCGGGGGACCACAATGAGCAGTTCTTC	CASSSGVLAGDHNEQFF
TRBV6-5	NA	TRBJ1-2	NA	TGTGCCAGCACCCGGGAGGGCTCCCTCTATGGCTACACCTTC	CASTREGSLYGYTF
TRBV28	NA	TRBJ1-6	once	TGTGCCAGCAGTTTTCCCGGGAGCTCCTATAATTCACCCCTCCACTTT	CASSFPGSSYNSPLHF
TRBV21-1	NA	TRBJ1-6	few	TGTGCCAGCAGCAAAGTCCAGGTCCTCCACTTT	CASSKVQVLHF
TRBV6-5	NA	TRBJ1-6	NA	TGTGCCAGCAGTTACCTTACCAGGGAAAATAATTCACCCCTCCACTTT	CASSYLTRENNSPLHF
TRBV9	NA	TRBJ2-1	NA	TGTGCCAGCAGCGTAGTCGGGGGCTCCTACAATGAGCAGTTCTTC	CASSVVGGSYNEQFF
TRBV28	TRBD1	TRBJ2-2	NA	TGTGCCAGCAGCCCTGAATTGGGACAGACGAACACCGGGGAGCTGTTTTTT	CASSPELGQTNTGELFF
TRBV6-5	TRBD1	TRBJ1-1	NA	TGTGCCAGCAGAAGGACAGGTCCGAGGCCTGAAGCTTTCTTT	CASRRTGPRPEAFF
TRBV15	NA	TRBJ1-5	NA	TGTGCCACCAGCAGAGGGGCCGTTGATAGCAATCAGCCCCAGCATTTT	CATSRGAVDSNQPQHF
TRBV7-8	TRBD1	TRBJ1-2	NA	TGTGCCAGCAGCGAGTATCGCCCGGACAGGATAGATGGCTACACCTTC	CASSEYRPDRIDGYTF
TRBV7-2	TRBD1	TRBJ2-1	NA	TGTGCCAGCAGGGACTCCGGGACAGGGATTCCAAATGAGCAGTTCTTC	CASRDSGTGIPNEQFF
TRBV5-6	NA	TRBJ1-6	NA	TGTGCCAGCAGACCCAGGGAGCGGGGTGTAAATTCACCCCTCCACTTT	CASRPRERGVNSPLHF
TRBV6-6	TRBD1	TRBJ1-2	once	TGTGCCAGCAGTGGGGCTCCCGGGACAGGGGATGGCTACACCTTC	CASSGAPGTGDGYTF
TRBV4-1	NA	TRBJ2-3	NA	TGCGCCAGCAGCCAAGCCACAGGAGGGGTTAGCACAGATACGCAGTATTTT	CASSQATGGVSTDTQYF
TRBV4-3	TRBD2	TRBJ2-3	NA	TGCGCCAGCAGCCGTTCCGGCGGGGGATACACAGATACGCAGTATTTT	CASSRSGGGYTDTQYF
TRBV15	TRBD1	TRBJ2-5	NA	TGTGCCACCAGCAGAGACCGGGACAGGGGGCTTTTACAAGAGACCCAGTACTTC	CATSRDRDRGLLQETQYF
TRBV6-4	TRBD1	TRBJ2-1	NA	TGTGCCAGCAGCACCGGGACAGGGGGCTTCAATGAGCAGTTCTTC	CASSTGTGGFNEQFF
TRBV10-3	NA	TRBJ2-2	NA	TGTGCCATCAGGCGGGTTGGGGACACCGGGGAGCTGTTTTTT	CAIRRVGDTGELFF
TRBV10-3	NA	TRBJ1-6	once	TGTGCCATCAGTGTCCGTGATAATTCACCCCTCCACTTT	CAISVRDNSPLHF
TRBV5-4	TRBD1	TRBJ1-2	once	TGTGCCAGCAGCTGGGGACAGGGTTATGGCTACACCTTC	CASSWGQGYGYTF
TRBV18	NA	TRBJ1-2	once	TGTGCCAGCTCCCCAGACAGCTTCTTTGGCTACACCTTC	CASSPDSFFGYTF
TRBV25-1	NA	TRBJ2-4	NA	TGTGCCAGCAGTGAATACGGGTGGGGGCAAGCCAAAAACATTCAGTACTTC	CASSEYGWGQAKNIQYF
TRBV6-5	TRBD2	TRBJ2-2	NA	TGTGCCAGCAGCTGGACTAGCGCGAACACCGGGGAGCTGTTTTTT	CASSWTSANTGELFF
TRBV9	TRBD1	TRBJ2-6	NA	TGTGCCAGCAGCGGAGGGGGCAACTCTGGGGCCAACGTCCTGACTTTC	CASSGGGNSGANVLTF
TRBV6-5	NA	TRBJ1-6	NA	TGTGCCAGCAGTTACCACAGAGCCTATAATTCACCCCTCCACTTT	CASSYHRAYNSPLHF
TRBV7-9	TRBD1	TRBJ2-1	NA	TGTGCCAGCAGCTCCTACAGGGGGCATGAGCAGTTCTTC	CASSSYRGHEQFF
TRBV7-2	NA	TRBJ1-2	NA	TGTGCCAGCAGCTTAGTTGGAACAGGCACAGCACATGGCTACACCTTC	CASSLVGTGTAHGYTF
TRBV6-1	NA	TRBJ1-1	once	TGTGCCAGCACCCCCGCAGGGAACACTGAAGCTTTCTTT	CASTPAGNTEAFF
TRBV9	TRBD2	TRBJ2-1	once	TGTGCCAGCAGCGTAGCTACGAGAGAGCGGGGGGGCGGGAGCTCCTACAATGAGCAGTTCTTC	CASSVATRERGGGSSYNEQFF
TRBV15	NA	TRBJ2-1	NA	TGTGCCACCAGTTTGGGACTCCAGCAGTTCTTC	CATSLGLQQFF
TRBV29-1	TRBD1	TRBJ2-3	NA	TGCAGCGTTGGACAGGGGAAGGTAGATACGCAGTATTTT	CSVGQGKVDTQYF
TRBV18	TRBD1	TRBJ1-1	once	TGTGCCAGCTCACCGGGACAGGAGCCCCTGGGTGGTGAAGCTTTCTTT	CASSPGQEPLGGEAFF
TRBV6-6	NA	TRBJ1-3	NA	TGTGCCAGCATAGGGGCCAACTCTGGAAACACCATATATTTT	CASIGANSGNTIYF
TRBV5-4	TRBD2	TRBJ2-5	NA	TGTGCCAGCAGCGGAGGACTAGCGGGGGGAGACGAGACCCAGTACTTC	CASSGGLAGGDETQYF
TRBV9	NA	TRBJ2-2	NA	TGTGCCAGCAGCGTAGTCGGCGGGGGGACAGGGACTACCACCGGGGAGCTGTTTTTT	CASSVVGGGTGTTTGELFF
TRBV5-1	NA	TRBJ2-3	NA	TGCGCCAGCAGCTCCGGAGACACAGATACGCAGTATTTT	CASSSGDTDTQYF
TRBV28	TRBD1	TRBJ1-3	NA	TGTGCCAGCAGGTCGACAGGGGAGAGAAACACCATATATTTT	CASRSTGERNTIYF
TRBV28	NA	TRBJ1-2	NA	TGTGCCAGCAGTTTCAGATCAGGCTACACCTTC	CASSFRSGYTF
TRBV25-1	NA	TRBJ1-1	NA	TGTGCCAGCAGCCCAGGGGAGGGTACTGAAGCTTTCTTT	CASSPGEGTEAFF
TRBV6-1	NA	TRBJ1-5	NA	TGTGCCAGCAGGGAGGATCCAGGCCAGCCCCAGCATTTT	CASREDPGQPQHF
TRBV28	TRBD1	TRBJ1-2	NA	TGTGCCAGCAGTTTACAGGGGGCCTATGGCTACACCTTC	CASSLQGAYGYTF
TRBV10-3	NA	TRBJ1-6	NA	TGTGCCATCAGTGAGTCCGAAGGGAGTTCACCCCTCCACTTT	CAISESEGSSPLHF
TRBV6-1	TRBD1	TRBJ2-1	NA	TGTGCCAGCAGTGTCCGGGGACAGGGGGGCTACAATGAGCAGTTCTTC	CASSVRGQGGYNEQFF
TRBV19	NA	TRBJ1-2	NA	TGTGCCAGTAGCTCTCCTACAGGCTCCTATGGCTACACCTTC	CASSSPTGSYGYTF
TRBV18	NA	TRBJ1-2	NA	TGTGCCAGCTCACCAACTCCCCAAGGCGGGGGAGTTCATGGCTACACCTTC	CASSPTPQGGGVHGYTF
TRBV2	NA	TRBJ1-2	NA	TGTGCCAGCAGTGAAATAATTTCCCAGACGAGGGATGGCTACACCTTC	CASSEIISQTRDGYTF
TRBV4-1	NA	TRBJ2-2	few	TGCGCCAGCAGCCAAATGCCCGGGATGGGCGGGGAGCTGTTTTTT	CASSQMPGMGGELFF
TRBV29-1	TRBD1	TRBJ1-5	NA	TGCAGCGTTGTAGGGGCAGGGGGTCAGCCCCAGCATTTT	CSVVGAGGQPQHF